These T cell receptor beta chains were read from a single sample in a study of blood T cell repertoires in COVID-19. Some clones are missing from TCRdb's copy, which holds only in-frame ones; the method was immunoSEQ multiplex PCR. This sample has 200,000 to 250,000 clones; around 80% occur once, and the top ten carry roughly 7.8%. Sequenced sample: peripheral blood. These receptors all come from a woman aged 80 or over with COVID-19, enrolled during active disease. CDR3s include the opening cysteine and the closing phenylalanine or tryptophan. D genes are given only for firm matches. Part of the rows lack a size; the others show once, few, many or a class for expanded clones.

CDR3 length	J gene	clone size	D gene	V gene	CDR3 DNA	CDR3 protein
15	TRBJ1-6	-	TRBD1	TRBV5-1	TGCGCCAGCAGCGGGGGACAGGGGCGCGGTTCACCCCTCCACTTT	CASSGGQGRGSPLHF
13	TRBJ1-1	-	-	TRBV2	TGTGCCAGCAGCCTTATGATCAGATATGAAGCTTTCTTT	CASSLMIRYEAFF
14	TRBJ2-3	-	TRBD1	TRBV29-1	TGCAGCGACCGGGACAGGGGTCCCACAGATACGCAGTATTTT	CSDRDRGPTDTQYF
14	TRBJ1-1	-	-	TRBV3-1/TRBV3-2	TGTGCCAGCAGCCAAAGTCACTCGGGGACTGAAGCTTTCTTT	CASSQSHSGTEAFF
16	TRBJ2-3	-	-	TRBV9	TGTGCCAGCAGCGTAGACAGGCGGTCTAGCACAGATACGCAGTATTTT	CASSVDRRSSTDTQYF
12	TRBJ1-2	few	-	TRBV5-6	TGTGCCAGCAGCTTCATGGGAGGCGGCTACACCTTC	CASSFMGGGYTF
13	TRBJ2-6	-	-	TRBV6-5	TGTGCCAGCAGACTACCTGGGGCCAACGTCCTGACTTTC	CASRLPGANVLTF
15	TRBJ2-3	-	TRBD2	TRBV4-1	TGCGCCAGCAGCCACGGACTAGCGGGAGTGGGTACGCAGTATTTT	CASSHGLAGVGTQYF
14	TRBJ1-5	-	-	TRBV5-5	TGTGCCAGCAGCTTTGCGGGTGGCAATCAGCCCCAGCATTTT	CASSFAGGNQPQHF
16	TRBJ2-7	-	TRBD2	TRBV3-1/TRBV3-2	TGTGCCAGCAGCCCGATACATGTTCTAGCGGAGGGCGGGCAGTACTTC	CASSPIHVLAEGGQYF
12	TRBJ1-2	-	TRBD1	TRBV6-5	TGTGCCAGCAGGGGACAGGACTATGGCTACACCTTC	CASRGQDYGYTF
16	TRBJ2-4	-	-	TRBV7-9	TGTGCCAGCAGCTTAGGACAGTCCGTAGCCAAAAACATTCAGTACTTC	CASSLGQSVAKNIQYF
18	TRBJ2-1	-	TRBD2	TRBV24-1	TGTGCCACCAGTGTGGCCGCCACACCAAGCGGGAGGATAAGGGAGCAGTTCTTC	CATSVAATPSGRIREQFF
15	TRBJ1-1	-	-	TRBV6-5	TGTGCCAGCAGCCAGGGGTGGGCAAGGAACACTGAAGCTTTCTTT	CASSQGWARNTEAFF
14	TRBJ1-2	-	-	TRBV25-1	TGTGCCAGCAGTGAAATGAACACAAACTATGGCTACACCTTC	CASSEMNTNYGYTF
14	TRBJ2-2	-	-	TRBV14	TGTGCCAGCAGACTACAGGGATGGACCGGGGAGCTGTTTTTT	CASRLQGWTGELFF
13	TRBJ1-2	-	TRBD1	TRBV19	TGTGCCAGTTCACCGGGACAGGTTTATGGCTACACCTTC	CASSPGQVYGYTF
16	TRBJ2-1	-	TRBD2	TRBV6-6	TGTGCCAGCAGTACCCCGCGTAGCGGGAGCACTAATGAGCAGTTCTTC	CASSTPRSGSTNEQFF
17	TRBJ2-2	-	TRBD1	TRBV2	TGTGCCAGCAGAAGAGAACAGGGGGCGCACGTCACCGGGGAGCTGTTTTTT	CASRREQGAHVTGELFF
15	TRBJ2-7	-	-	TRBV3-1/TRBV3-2	TGTGCCAGCAGCCAAGACATGACAGGACCCTACGAGCAGTACTTC	CASSQDMTGPYEQYF
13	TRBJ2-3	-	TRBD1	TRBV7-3	TGTGCCAGCAGCCGGGACAGTTCAGATACGCAGTATTTT	CASSRDSSDTQYF
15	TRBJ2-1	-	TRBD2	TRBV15	TGTGCCACCAGCATCCGACTAGCGGGAGGAACTCAGCAGTTCTTC	CATSIRLAGGTQQFF
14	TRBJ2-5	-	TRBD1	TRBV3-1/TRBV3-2	TGTGCCAGCAGCCAAGCAGGGGGCCAAGAGACCCAGTACTTC	CASSQAGGQETQYF
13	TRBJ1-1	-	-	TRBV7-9	TGTGCCAGCAGACCCCCGGGGGGCACTGAAGCTTTCTTT	CASRPPGGTEAFF
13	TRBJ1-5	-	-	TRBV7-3	TGTGCCAGCAGCATACACAGGGACCAGCCCCAGCATTTT	CASSIHRDQPQHF
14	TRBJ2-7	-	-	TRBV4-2	TGTGCCAGCAGCCAAGATGAGGGGGGGCGAATAAAGTACTTC	CASSQDEGGRIKYF
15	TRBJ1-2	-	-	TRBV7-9	TGTGCCAGCAGCTTAGATGCGGGTCGTGGGTATGGCTACACCTTC	CASSLDAGRGYGYTF
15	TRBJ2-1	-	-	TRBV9	TGTGCCAGCAGCGTAGCAGGGAACTCCTACAATGAGCAGTTCTTC	CASSVAGNSYNEQFF
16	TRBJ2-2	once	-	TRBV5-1	TGCGCCAGCAGCCCTAATGCGGGGGCCTCCACCGGGGAGCTGTTTTTT	CASSPNAGASTGELFF
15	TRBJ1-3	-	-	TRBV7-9	TGTGCCAGCAGCCTCAGCGCCAACTCTGGAAACACCATATATTTT	CASSLSANSGNTIYF
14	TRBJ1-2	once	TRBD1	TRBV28	TGTGCCAGCAGTTTAGGACAGGGCGGCTATGGCTACACCTTC	CASSLGQGGYGYTF
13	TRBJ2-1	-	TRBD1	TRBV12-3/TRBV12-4	TGTGCCAGCGGACAGGGAGTCGGGAATGAGCAGTTCTTC	CASGQGVGNEQFF
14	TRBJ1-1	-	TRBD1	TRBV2	TGTGCCAGCAGTGAAGTCGAGAGGACAGGGCGAGCTTTCTTT	CASSEVERTGRAFF
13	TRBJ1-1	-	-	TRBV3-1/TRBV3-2	TGTGCCAGCAGCCAAATAGAGAACACTGAAGCTTTCTTT	CASSQIENTEAFF
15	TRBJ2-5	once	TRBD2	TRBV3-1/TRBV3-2	TGTGCCAGCAGCCGGTATCGGCGGGGGGGAGAGACCCAGTACTTC	CASSRYRRGGETQYF
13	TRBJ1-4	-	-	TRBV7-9	TGTGCCAGCAGCTTTGGGGCTACTGAAAAACTGTTTTTT	CASSFGATEKLFF
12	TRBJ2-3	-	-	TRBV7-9	TGTGCCAGCAGCTTAGGGGAGGATACGCAGTATTTT	CASSLGEDTQYF
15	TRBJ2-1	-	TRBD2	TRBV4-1	TGCGCCAGCAGCCAGGGGGGAGGGCCGTACAATGAGCAGTTCTTC	CASSQGGGPYNEQFF
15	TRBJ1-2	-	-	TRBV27	TGTGCCAGCAGTTTAAGGCAGGGATGGAACTATGGCTACACCTTC	CASSLRQGWNYGYTF
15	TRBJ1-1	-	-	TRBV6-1	TGTGCCAGCAGTGAAGGTATACCTAGGTACACTGAAGCTTTCTTT	CASSEGIPRYTEAFF
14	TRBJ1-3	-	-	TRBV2	TGTGCCAGCAGCCCCAGATCTTCTGGAAACACCATATATTTT	CASSPRSSGNTIYF